The source of this T cell receptor beta chain is a study of quantifying T cell responses using KT2 cells. Overall study: cDNA was made from DNase-treated RNA using alpha and beta constant primers. A predetermined fluorescence threshold ended the second PCR, run as a qPCR. General study points: Very high KT2 spike-in numbers caused saturation in KT2 sequence detection.

A single-stranded UMI oligo with SP2 sequence was ligated to cDNA 3' ends. First-round PCR used roughly 4 cycles and beta primers RC1.1 and RC1.2 covering TRBC1 and TRBC2. One entry per CDR3 protein results from TCRdb running MiXCR on the UMI-ligation and nested PCR reads. The sample consists of roughly 38,000 distinct CDR3 sequences, over 15% of them appearing once. Only a few counts were recorded for this clonotype. Its target is not known. The CDR3 runs 13 residues. Trimming cost V 5 bases and J 6 bases, with 11 bases left between them. Germline lookup yields CDR1 MNHEY and CDR2 SVGEGT. Sequencing was done on a sample of PBMCs spiked with cells of the T cell clone KT2. The sequence was obtained from a human donor. The chain has TRBV6-2 or TRBV6-3 and TRBJ1-5; a weak D match, TRBD1 (6 bases). The CDR3 loop is CASSKQGFQPQHF. The CDR3 nucleotides are TGTGCCAGCAGTAAACAGGGTTTTCAGCCCCAGCATTTT.